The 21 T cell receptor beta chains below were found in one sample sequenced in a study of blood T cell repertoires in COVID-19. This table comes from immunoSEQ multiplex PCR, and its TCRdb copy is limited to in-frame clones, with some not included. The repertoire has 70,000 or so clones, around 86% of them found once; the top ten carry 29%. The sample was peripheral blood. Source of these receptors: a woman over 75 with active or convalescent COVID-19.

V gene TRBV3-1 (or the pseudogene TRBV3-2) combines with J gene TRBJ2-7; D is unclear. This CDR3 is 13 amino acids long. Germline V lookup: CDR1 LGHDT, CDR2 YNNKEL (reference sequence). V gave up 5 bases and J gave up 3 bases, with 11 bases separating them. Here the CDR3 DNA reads TGTGCCAGCAGCTCCCACACAATCTACGAGCAGTACTTC. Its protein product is CASSSHTIYEQYF.

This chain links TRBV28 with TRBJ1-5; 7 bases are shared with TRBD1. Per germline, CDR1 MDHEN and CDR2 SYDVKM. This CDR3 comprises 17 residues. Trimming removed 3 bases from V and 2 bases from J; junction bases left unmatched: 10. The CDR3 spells CASSLRGLSLRNQPQHF. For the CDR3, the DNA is TGTGCCAGCAGTTTGAGGGGGCTTAGTCTGCGCAATCAGCCCCAGCATTTT.

CDR3 nucleotide sequence: TGTGCCAGCAGCTTAGACACTGCTTTCTATGGCTACACCTTC. Amino acid sequence: CASSLDTAFYGYTF. The V gene is TRBV11-2, the J gene TRBJ1-2; no firm D call. V was shortened by 0 bases and J by 4 bases, with 9 bases between the two germline ends. There are 14 residues in the CDR3. Germline loops: CDR1 SGHAT, CDR2 FQNNGV.

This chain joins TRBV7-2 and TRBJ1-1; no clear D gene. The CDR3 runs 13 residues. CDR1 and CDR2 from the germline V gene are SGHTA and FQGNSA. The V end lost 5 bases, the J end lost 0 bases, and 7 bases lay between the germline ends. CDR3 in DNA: TGTGCCAGCAGCCCATTCATGAACACTGAAGCTTTCTTT. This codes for CASSPFMNTEAFF.

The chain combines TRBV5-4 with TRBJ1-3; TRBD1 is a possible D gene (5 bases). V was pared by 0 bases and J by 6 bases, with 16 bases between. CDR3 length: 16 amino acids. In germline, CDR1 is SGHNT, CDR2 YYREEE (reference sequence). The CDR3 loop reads CASSLVGDLAENTIYF. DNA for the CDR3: TGTGCCAGCAGCTTGGTTGGGGACCTAGCGGAAAACACCATATATTTT.

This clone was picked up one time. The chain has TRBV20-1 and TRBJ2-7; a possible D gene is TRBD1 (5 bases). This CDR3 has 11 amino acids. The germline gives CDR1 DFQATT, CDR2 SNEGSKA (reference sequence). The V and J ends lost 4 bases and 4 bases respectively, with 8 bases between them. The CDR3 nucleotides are TGCAGTGCTATCAGGGATTACGAGCAGTACTTC. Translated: CSAIRDYEQYF.

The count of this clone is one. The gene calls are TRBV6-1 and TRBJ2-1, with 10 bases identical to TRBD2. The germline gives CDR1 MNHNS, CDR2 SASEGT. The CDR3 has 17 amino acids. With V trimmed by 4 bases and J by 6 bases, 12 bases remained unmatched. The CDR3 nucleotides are TGTGCCAGCAGTGGTGGGACTAGCGAGGGAGTTGGCAATGAGCAGTTCTTC. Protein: CASSGGTSEGVGNEQFF.

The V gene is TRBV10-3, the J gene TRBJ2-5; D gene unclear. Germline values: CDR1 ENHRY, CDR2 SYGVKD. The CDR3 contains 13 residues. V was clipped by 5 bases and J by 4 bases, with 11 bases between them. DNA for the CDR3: TGTGCCATCAGTAGGTCTAGAACAGAGACCCAGTACTTC. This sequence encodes CAISRSRTETQYF.

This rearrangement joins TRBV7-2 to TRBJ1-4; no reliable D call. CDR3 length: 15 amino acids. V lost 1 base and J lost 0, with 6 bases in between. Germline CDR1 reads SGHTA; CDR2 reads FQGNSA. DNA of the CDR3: TGTGCCAGCAGCTTAGGCACAGCAACTAATGAAAAACTGTTTTTT. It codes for CASSLGTATNEKLFF.

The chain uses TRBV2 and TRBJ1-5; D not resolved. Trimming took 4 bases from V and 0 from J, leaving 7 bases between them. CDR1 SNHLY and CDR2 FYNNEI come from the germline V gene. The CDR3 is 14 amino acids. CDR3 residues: CASSGTSSNQPQHF. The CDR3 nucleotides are TGTGCCAGCAGTGGTACCAGTAGCAATCAGCCCCAGCATTTT.

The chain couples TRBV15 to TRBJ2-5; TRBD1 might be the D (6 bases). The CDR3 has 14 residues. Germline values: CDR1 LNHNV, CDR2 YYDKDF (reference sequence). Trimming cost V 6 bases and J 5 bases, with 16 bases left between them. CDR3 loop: CATRVGGTDETQYF. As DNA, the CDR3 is TGTGCCACCAGAGTAGGGGGTACGGATGAGACCCAGTACTTC.

As DNA, the CDR3 is TGTGCCAGCAGCCCCATCGGGACAGTAGAAGAGACCCAGTACTTC. Its translation: CASSPIGTVEETQYF. The genes are TRBV16 and TRBJ2-5, with 7 bases that match TRBD1. The CDR3 is 15 residues long. The V gene end was trimmed by 4 bases and the J gene end by 3 bases; junction bases not matched to a gene: 8. Germline-derived CDR1 and CDR2 are KGHSY and FQNENV.

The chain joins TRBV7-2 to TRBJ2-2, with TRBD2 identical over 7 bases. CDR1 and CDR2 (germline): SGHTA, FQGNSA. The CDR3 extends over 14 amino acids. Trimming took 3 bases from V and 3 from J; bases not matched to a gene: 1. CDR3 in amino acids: CASSLGGYTGELFF. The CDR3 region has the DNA TGTGCCAGCAGCTTGGGAGGGTACACCGGGGAGCTGTTTTTT.

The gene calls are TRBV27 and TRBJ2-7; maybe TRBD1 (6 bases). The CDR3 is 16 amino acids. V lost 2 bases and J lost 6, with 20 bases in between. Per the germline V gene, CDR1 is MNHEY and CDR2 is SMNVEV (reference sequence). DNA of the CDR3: TGTGCCAGCAGTTTACGCGGACAGATTTTGGGGGTCGAGCAGTACTTC. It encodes CASSLRGQILGVEQYF.

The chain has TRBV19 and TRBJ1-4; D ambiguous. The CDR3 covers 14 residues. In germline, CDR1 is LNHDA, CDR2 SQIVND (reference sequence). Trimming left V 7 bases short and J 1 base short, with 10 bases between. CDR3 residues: CASNHRRTNEKLFF. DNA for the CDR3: TGTGCCAGTAACCACCGGAGAACTAATGAAAAACTGTTTTTT.

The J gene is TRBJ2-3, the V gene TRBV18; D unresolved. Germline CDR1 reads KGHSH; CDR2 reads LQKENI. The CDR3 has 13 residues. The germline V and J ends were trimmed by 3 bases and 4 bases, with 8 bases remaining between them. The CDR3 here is CASSPPSADTQYF. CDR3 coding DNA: TGTGCCAGCTCACCGCCGTCAGCAGATACGCAGTATTTT. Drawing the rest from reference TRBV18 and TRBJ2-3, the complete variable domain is NAGVMQNPRHLVRRRGQEARLRCSPMKGHSHVYWYRQLPEEGLKFMVYLQKENIIDESGMPKERFSAEFPKEGPSILRIQQVVRGDSAAYFCASSPPSADTQYFGPGTRLTVL.

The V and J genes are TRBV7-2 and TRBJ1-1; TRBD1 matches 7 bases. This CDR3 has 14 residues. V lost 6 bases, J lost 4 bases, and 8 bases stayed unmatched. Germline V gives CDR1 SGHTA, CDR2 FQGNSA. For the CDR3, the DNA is TGTGCCAGCAGTTCGCCAGGGGGTGGCACTGAAGCTTTCTTT. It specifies CASSSPGGGTEAFF.

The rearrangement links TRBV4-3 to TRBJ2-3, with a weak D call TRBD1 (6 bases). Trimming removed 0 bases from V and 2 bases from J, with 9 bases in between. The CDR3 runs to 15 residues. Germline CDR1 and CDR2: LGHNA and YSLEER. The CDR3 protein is CASSQENRDTDTQYF. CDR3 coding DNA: TGCGCCAGCAGCCAAGAAAACAGGGACACAGATACGCAGTATTTT.

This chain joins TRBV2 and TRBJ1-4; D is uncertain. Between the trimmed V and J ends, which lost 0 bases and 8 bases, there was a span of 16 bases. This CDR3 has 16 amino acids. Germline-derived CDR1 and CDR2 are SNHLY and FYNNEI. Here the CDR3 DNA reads TGTGCCAGCAGTGAAGCCTCTCCGCAGGATTGGGAAAAACTGTTTTTT. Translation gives CASSEASPQDWEKLFF.

CDR3 nucleotides: TGTGCCAGCAGCTTAACCGGGGGGGCAGGGTTACGAGAAAAACTGTTTTTT. Encoded protein: CASSLTGGAGLREKLFF. The gene calls are TRBV7-2 and TRBJ1-4, with D possibly being TRBD1 (6 bases). V lost 2 bases to trimming and J lost 8 bases, with 21 bases between them. The CDR3 spans 17 residues. Germline V lookup: CDR1 SGHTA, CDR2 FQGNSA.

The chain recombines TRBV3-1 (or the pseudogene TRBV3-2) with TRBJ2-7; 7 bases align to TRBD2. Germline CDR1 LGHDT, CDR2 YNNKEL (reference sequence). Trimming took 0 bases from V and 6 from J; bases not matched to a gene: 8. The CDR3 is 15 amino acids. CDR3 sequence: CASSQDLAREGEQYF. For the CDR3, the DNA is TGTGCCAGCAGCCAAGATCTTGCCAGGGAGGGCGAGCAGTACTTC.